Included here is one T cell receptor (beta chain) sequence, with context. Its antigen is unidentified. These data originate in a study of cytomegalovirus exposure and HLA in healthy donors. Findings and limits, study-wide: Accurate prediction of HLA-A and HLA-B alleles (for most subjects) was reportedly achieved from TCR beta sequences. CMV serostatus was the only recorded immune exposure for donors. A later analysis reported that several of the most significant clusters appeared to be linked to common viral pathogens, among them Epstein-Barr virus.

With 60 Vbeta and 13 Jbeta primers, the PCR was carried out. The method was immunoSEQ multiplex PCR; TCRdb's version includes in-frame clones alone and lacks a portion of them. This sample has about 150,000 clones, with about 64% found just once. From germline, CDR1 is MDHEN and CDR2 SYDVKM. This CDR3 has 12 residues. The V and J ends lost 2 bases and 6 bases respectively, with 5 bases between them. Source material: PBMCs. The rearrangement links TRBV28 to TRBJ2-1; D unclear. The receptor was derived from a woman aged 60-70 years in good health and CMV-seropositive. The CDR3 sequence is CASSLMRNEQFF. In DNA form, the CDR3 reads TGTGCCAGCAGTTTAATGCGCAATGAGCAGTTCTTC.